The rows below give T cell receptor beta chains drawn from one sample of a study of regulatory T cells in long-lasting Graves disease. TCRdb used MiXCR to reprocess the multiplex PCR reads, holding one entry per CDR3 protein. The sample shows fewer than 400,000 distinct CDR3 sequences, 18% of them seen only once. The material sequenced was peripheral blood mononuclear cells (PBMCs), taken at new diagnosis, from a patient treated with antithyroid drugs. The receptors come from a female donor with Graves disease. Both conserved end residues are part of each CDR3. A D gene is named only where the DNA matches it firmly. The size entry is marked missing in some rows and otherwise reads once, few, many or a size class.

v_gene: TRBV2
abundance: -
d_gene: TRBD2
j_gene: TRBJ2-2
CDR3aa: CASSGEGPDTGELFF
CDR3nt: TGTGCCAGCAGTGGGGAGGGGCCAGACACCGGGGAGCTGTTTTTT

v_gene: TRBV5-1
abundance: many
d_gene: -
j_gene: TRBJ2-7
CDR3aa: CASSYGGTYEQYF
CDR3nt: TGCGCCAGCAGTTACGGCGGGACCTACGAGCAGTACTTC

v_gene: TRBV5-1
abundance: many
d_gene: TRBD1
j_gene: TRBJ1-1
CDR3aa: CASSSKQGRDTEAFF
CDR3nt: TGCGCCAGCAGCTCGAAACAGGGGCGAGACACTGAAGCTTTCTTT

v_gene: TRBV10-3
abundance: -
d_gene: TRBD2
j_gene: TRBJ2-1
CDR3aa: CAFLGGLAGAGVGKNEQFF
CDR3nt: TGTGCCTTCCTAGGTGGGCTAGCGGGAGCTGGGGTGGGGAAAAATGAGCAGTTCTTC

v_gene: TRBV6-5
abundance: many
d_gene: -
j_gene: TRBJ1-2
CDR3aa: CASSYSPTGLDYGYTF
CDR3nt: TGTGCCAGCAGTTACTCACCTACAGGGTTGGACTATGGCTACACCTTC

v_gene: TRBV11-2
abundance: once
d_gene: -
j_gene: TRBJ2-3
CDR3aa: CASSLVAPIATQLTDTQYF
CDR3nt: TGTGCCAGCAGCTTAGTCGCTCCCATAGCGACCCAACTTACAGATACGCAGTATTTT

v_gene: TRBV19
abundance: many
d_gene: -
j_gene: TRBJ1-3
CDR3aa: CASSLTATVVNTIYF
CDR3nt: TGTGCCAGTAGCCTGACAGCGACTGTAGTAAACACCATATATTTT

v_gene: TRBV6-1
abundance: many
d_gene: -
j_gene: TRBJ1-2
CDR3aa: CASIRSAWQNYGYTF
CDR3nt: TGTGCCAGCATACGATCTGCGTGGCAGAACTATGGCTACACCTTC

v_gene: TRBV20-1
abundance: few
d_gene: TRBD2
j_gene: TRBJ2-5
CDR3aa: CSARGRGSLAGKGQETQYF
CDR3nt: TGCAGTGCTAGAGGGAGGGGGTCCCTAGCGGGGAAAGGGCAAGAGACCCAGTACTTC

v_gene: TRBV24-1
abundance: many
d_gene: -
j_gene: TRBJ2-1
CDR3aa: CATSERGNDYNEQFF
CDR3nt: TGTGCCACCAGTGAGAGGGGGAACGACTACAATGAGCAGTTCTTC

v_gene: TRBV12-3/TRBV12-4
abundance: -
d_gene: -
j_gene: TRBJ2-1
CDR3aa: CASSLAGMAYNEQFF
CDR3nt: TGTGCCAGCAGTTTGGCGGGAATGGCCTACAATGAGCAGTTCTTC

v_gene: TRBV6-2/TRBV6-3
abundance: few
d_gene: TRBD2
j_gene: TRBJ2-1
CDR3aa: CASSYDTSGTSKQFF
CDR3nt: TGTGCCAGCAGTTACGATACTAGCGGGACCTCTAAGCAGTTCTTC

v_gene: TRBV4-2
abundance: few
d_gene: -
j_gene: TRBJ1-5
CDR3aa: CASSQGEGNQPQHF
CDR3nt: TGTGCCAGCAGCCAAGGGGAAGGCAATCAGCCCCAGCATTTT

v_gene: TRBV12-3/TRBV12-4
abundance: many
d_gene: -
j_gene: TRBJ2-6
CDR3aa: CASTLLSRVTSGANVLTF
CDR3nt: TGTGCCAGCACCTTATTGTCTCGGGTCACCTCTGGGGCCAACGTCCTGACTTTC

v_gene: TRBV10-2
abundance: -
d_gene: TRBD2
j_gene: TRBJ2-2
CDR3aa: CASRDSGTGGELFF
CDR3nt: TGCGCCAGCAGGGATAGCGGGACTGGCGGGGAGCTGTTTTTT

v_gene: TRBV12-3/TRBV12-4
abundance: -
d_gene: TRBD1
j_gene: TRBJ2-7
CDR3aa: CASSHPGTGYEQYF
CDR3nt: TGTGCCAGCAGCCATCCCGGGACAGGTTACGAGCAGTACTTC

v_gene: TRBV6-2/TRBV6-3
abundance: many
d_gene: -
j_gene: TRBJ1-2
CDR3aa: CASSENSYYGYTF
CDR3nt: TGTGCCAGCAGTGAAAACAGCTACTATGGCTACACCTTC

v_gene: TRBV6-5
abundance: many
d_gene: TRBD2
j_gene: TRBJ2-5
CDR3aa: CASSYGGGLAETQYF
CDR3nt: TGTGCCAGCAGTTACGGCGGGGGGTTGGCTGAGACCCAGTACTTC

v_gene: TRBV28
abundance: many
d_gene: -
j_gene: TRBJ2-5
CDR3aa: CASSLWLAAGETQYF
CDR3nt: TGTGCCAGCAGTTTATGGCTTGCAGCGGGAGAGACCCAGTACTTC

v_gene: TRBV12-3/TRBV12-4
abundance: many
d_gene: -
j_gene: TRBJ2-5
CDR3aa: CASSSSAVLRDRQVGETQYF
CDR3nt: -

v_gene: TRBV7-2
abundance: many
d_gene: -
j_gene: TRBJ2-1
CDR3aa: CASTKGAQAYNEQFF
CDR3nt: TGTGCCAGCACCAAAGGGGCGCAAGCCTACAATGAGCAGTTCTTC

v_gene: TRBV12-3/TRBV12-4
abundance: -
d_gene: -
j_gene: TRBJ2-5
CDR3aa: CASSRREEGQETQYF
CDR3nt: TGTGCCAGCAGCCGACGGGAAGAGGGTCAAGAGACCCAGTACTTC

v_gene: TRBV28
abundance: -
d_gene: -
j_gene: TRBJ2-7
CDR3aa: CASSLRQLHEQYF
CDR3nt: TGTGCCAGCAGTCTAAGACAGCTCCACGAGCAGTACTTC

v_gene: TRBV27
abundance: -
d_gene: TRBD2
j_gene: TRBJ2-7
CDR3aa: CASSLERGVGEQYF
CDR3nt: TGTGCCAGCAGTTTAGAACGGGGGGTCGGCGAGCAGTACTTC

v_gene: TRBV19
abundance: many
d_gene: -
j_gene: TRBJ2-7
CDR3aa: CASGMGRPYEQYF
CDR3nt: TGTGCCAGTGGCATGGGGCGCCCCTACGAGCAGTACTTC

v_gene: TRBV7-3
abundance: -
d_gene: TRBD1
j_gene: TRBJ1-1
CDR3aa: CASSLTRGMKGTEAFF
CDR3nt: TGTGCCAGCAGCTTAACCAGGGGGATGAAGGGCACTGAAGCTTTCTTT

v_gene: TRBV11-3
abundance: -
d_gene: TRBD2
j_gene: TRBJ2-1
CDR3aa: CASSLSWSGSLSSYNEQFF
CDR3nt: TGTGCCAGCAGCTTAAGTTGGAGCGGGAGCCTCAGCTCCTACAATGAGCAGTTCTTC

v_gene: TRBV2
abundance: once
d_gene: TRBD2
j_gene: TRBJ2-2
CDR3aa: CATGLANTGELFF
CDR3nt: TGTGCCACTGGACTAGCGAACACCGGGGAGCTGTTTTTT

v_gene: TRBV29-1
abundance: many
d_gene: -
j_gene: TRBJ2-1
CDR3aa: CSVASVPPNEQFF
CDR3nt: TGCAGCGTTGCAAGTGTCCCCCCCAATGAGCAGTTCTTC

v_gene: TRBV28
abundance: many
d_gene: -
j_gene: TRBJ1-4
CDR3aa: CASSLVLGLATNEKLFF
CDR3nt: TGTGCCAGCAGTTTGGTTTTGGGCCTTGCAACTAATGAAAAACTGTTTTTT

v_gene: TRBV28
abundance: many
d_gene: -
j_gene: TRBJ2-7
CDR3aa: CASSLSPEYEQYF
CDR3nt: TGTGCCAGCAGTTTGTCGCCGGAATACGAGCAGTACTTC

v_gene: TRBV28
abundance: few
d_gene: -
j_gene: TRBJ1-1
CDR3aa: CASSAHSVNTEAFF
CDR3nt: TGTGCCAGCAGTGCCCATTCTGTGAACACTGAAGCTTTCTTT

v_gene: TRBV27
abundance: -
d_gene: -
j_gene: TRBJ2-2
CDR3aa: CASSFIGGPGELFF
CDR3nt: TGTGCCAGCAGTTTCATCGGTGGGCCCGGGGAGCTGTTTTTT

v_gene: TRBV6-1
abundance: -
d_gene: -
j_gene: TRBJ2-2
CDR3aa: CASSHIPDPATGELFF
CDR3nt: TGTGCCAGCAGTCACATCCCGGACCCAGCCACCGGGGAGCTGTTTTTT

v_gene: TRBV10-1
abundance: -
d_gene: -
j_gene: TRBJ2-3
CDR3aa: CASSEMASSNTDTQYF
CDR3nt: TGCGCCAGCAGTGAGATGGCTAGCTCCAACACAGATACGCAGTATTTT

v_gene: TRBV28
abundance: few
d_gene: -
j_gene: TRBJ1-1
CDR3aa: CASSLGGSYEAFF
CDR3nt: TGTGCCAGCAGTTTGGGCGGGAGCTATGAAGCTTTCTTT

v_gene: TRBV2
abundance: many
d_gene: TRBD1
j_gene: TRBJ2-5
CDR3aa: CASSAGTVQETQYF
CDR3nt: TGTGCCAGCAGCGCCGGGACAGTCCAAGAGACCCAGTACTTC

v_gene: TRBV27
abundance: -
d_gene: -
j_gene: TRBJ2-7
CDR3aa: CASSEPGLTRDEQYF
CDR3nt: TGTGCCAGCAGTGAACCGGGCCTAACGAGGGACGAGCAGTACTTC

v_gene: TRBV27
abundance: many
d_gene: -
j_gene: TRBJ1-5
CDR3aa: CASSFEGNQPQHF
CDR3nt: TGTGCCAGCAGCTTTGAGGGCAATCAGCCCCAGCATTTT

v_gene: TRBV11-3
abundance: -
d_gene: TRBD1
j_gene: TRBJ2-7
CDR3aa: CASSPGFTGTGAYEQYF
CDR3nt: TGTGCCAGCAGCCCTGGTTTCACCGGGACAGGGGCCTACGAGCAGTACTTC

v_gene: TRBV19
abundance: few
d_gene: -
j_gene: TRBJ1-5
CDR3aa: CASSIGGWSNQPQHF
CDR3nt: TGTGCCAGTAGTATAGGGGGCTGGAGCAATCAGCCCCAGCATTTT

v_gene: TRBV5-1
abundance: many
d_gene: -
j_gene: TRBJ2-7
CDR3aa: CASSLVTTAAYEQYF
CDR3nt: TGCGCCAGCAGCTTGGTTACGACGGCGGCCTACGAGCAGTACTTC

v_gene: TRBV7-9
abundance: -
d_gene: -
j_gene: TRBJ1-5
CDR3aa: CASSLRGGQPQHF
CDR3nt: TGTGCCAGCAGCCTCAGGGGCGGTCAGCCCCAGCATTTT

v_gene: TRBV30
abundance: many
d_gene: -
j_gene: TRBJ1-2
CDR3aa: CAWSPPAGTSGGYTF
CDR3nt: TGTGCCTGGAGTCCTCCGGCCGGGACCTCTGGGGGCTACACCTTC